This TCR beta chain is from a study of T cells after yellow fever vaccination. Study results and caveats: Most primary-vaccination clones recurred post-booster (under 98% CD4, roughly 91% CD8).

Comments on this clonotype: Antigen unknown.

TCRdb reprocessed the 5' RACE reads with MiXCR, giving one entry per CDR3 protein. The sample includes under 700,000 distinct CDR3 sequences, around 16% seen only once; the top ten take around 16%. V was pared by 3 bases and J by 5 bases, with 10 bases between. The CDR3 is 13 residues long. Material: PBMCs, obtained about 5 days after the first yellow fever vaccination. The chain joins TRBV12-3 or TRBV12-4 to TRBJ1-2; D gene unclear. This TCR derives from a man in his late teens or twenties who received the YFV17D yellow fever vaccine. CDR3 in amino acids: CASSLSQDYGYTF. CDR3 bases: TGTGCCAGCAGTTTGAGCCAAGATTATGGCTACACCTTC.